This is a list of T cell receptor beta chains from one sample in a study of OX40 agonist ivuxolimab in advanced cancers. The table came from immunoSEQ multiplex PCR; TCRdb's copy has only in-frame clones and leaves some out. The sample records over 20,000 clones, approximately 84% being singletons. Sequences were derived from CD4+ or CD8+ T cells sorted from blood, sampled in a trial of the OX40 agonist ivuxolimab. The source is an adult with an advanced solid tumor such as melanoma, head and neck, liver or kidney cancer. Both conserved end residues are part of each CDR3. The order of the fields is J gene, clone size, D gene, V gene, CDR3 DNA, CDR3 protein. A D gene is named only where the DNA matches it firmly. Part of the rows lack a size; the others show once, few, many or a class for expanded clones.

j_gene: TRBJ2-5
abundance: NA
d_gene: NA
v_gene: TRBV2
CDR3nt: TGTGCCAGCAGTTCCCGGGCCCCTAGGGAGACCCAGTACTTC
CDR3aa: CASSSRAPRETQYF

j_gene: TRBJ2-3
abundance: few
d_gene: NA
v_gene: TRBV30
CDR3nt: TGTGCCTGGAGTGTATTATCAATAGGGACAGATACGCAGTATTTT
CDR3aa: CAWSVLSIGTDTQYF

j_gene: TRBJ1-5
abundance: NA
d_gene: TRBD1
v_gene: TRBV27
CDR3nt: TGTGCCAGCAGTCTCATCTCGACAGGGGCAGATCAGCCCCAGCATTTT
CDR3aa: CASSLISTGADQPQHF

j_gene: TRBJ1-2
abundance: NA
d_gene: TRBD1
v_gene: TRBV7-6
CDR3nt: TGTGCCAGCAGCTTAGCGGACAGGGATATCTATGGCTACACCTTC
CDR3aa: CASSLADRDIYGYTF

j_gene: TRBJ2-7
abundance: NA
d_gene: TRBD2
v_gene: TRBV2
CDR3nt: TGTGCCAGCAGACTAGCGGGAGGGAGCTCCTACGAGCAGTACTTC
CDR3aa: CASRLAGGSSYEQYF

j_gene: TRBJ2-1
abundance: NA
d_gene: TRBD2
v_gene: TRBV7-9
CDR3nt: TGTGCCAGCAGCCGGGCGGGAGGGCCTTATAATGAGCAGTTCTTC
CDR3aa: CASSRAGGPYNEQFF

j_gene: TRBJ1-1
abundance: NA
d_gene: NA
v_gene: TRBV20-1
CDR3nt: TGCAGTGCTAGAATAAACACTGAAGCTTTCTTT
CDR3aa: CSARINTEAFF

j_gene: TRBJ1-1
abundance: NA
d_gene: TRBD1
v_gene: TRBV6-5
CDR3nt: TGTGCCAGCAGTTATTTAGGGACAGGGAACACTGAAGCTTTCTTT
CDR3aa: CASSYLGTGNTEAFF

j_gene: TRBJ2-7
abundance: NA
d_gene: NA
v_gene: TRBV9
CDR3nt: TGTGCCAGCAGTCCCGGTGGCACCATCTACGAGCAGTACTTC
CDR3aa: CASSPGGTIYEQYF

j_gene: TRBJ2-5
abundance: NA
d_gene: NA
v_gene: TRBV19
CDR3nt: TGTGCCAGTAGTATAGGCCCGACTAGGGTCGAAGAGACCCAGTACTTC
CDR3aa: CASSIGPTRVEETQYF

j_gene: TRBJ2-7
abundance: once
d_gene: NA
v_gene: TRBV5-4
CDR3nt: TGTGCCAGCAGCATAACCGGGACACTCGACGAGCAGTACTTC
CDR3aa: CASSITGTLDEQYF

j_gene: TRBJ1-6
abundance: NA
d_gene: NA
v_gene: TRBV7-2
CDR3nt: TGTGCCAGCAGCTTAGAGGCCAGGCTCTATTCACCCCTCCACTTT
CDR3aa: CASSLEARLYSPLHF

j_gene: TRBJ1-6
abundance: once
d_gene: NA
v_gene: TRBV9
CDR3nt: TGTGCCAGCAGCGCTGACAGTAACCCCTCCTATAATTCACCCCTCCACTTT
CDR3aa: CASSADSNPSYNSPLHF

j_gene: TRBJ2-1
abundance: NA
d_gene: NA
v_gene: TRBV7-9
CDR3nt: TGTGCCAGCCGACCCCCTTCCTACAATGAGCAGTTCTTC
CDR3aa: CASRPPSYNEQFF

j_gene: TRBJ1-3
abundance: NA
d_gene: TRBD1
v_gene: TRBV30
CDR3nt: TGTGCCTGGAGCGGGACAGGGGGCGGTGGAAACACCATATATTTT
CDR3aa: CAWSGTGGGGNTIYF

j_gene: TRBJ2-3
abundance: once
d_gene: NA
v_gene: TRBV7-6
CDR3nt: TGTGCCAGCAGCCCGGACCGGGGGGCCCTTGGAGATACGCAGTATTTT
CDR3aa: CASSPDRGALGDTQYF

j_gene: TRBJ2-3
abundance: NA
d_gene: TRBD2
v_gene: TRBV9
CDR3nt: TGTGCCAGCAGCGTAGGCGGGAGCTTGGGAGATACGCAGTATTTT
CDR3aa: CASSVGGSLGDTQYF

j_gene: TRBJ2-7
abundance: NA
d_gene: NA
v_gene: TRBV28
CDR3nt: TGTGCCAGCAGTTTAATGGCAATCGGAGAGCAGTACTTC
CDR3aa: CASSLMAIGEQYF

j_gene: TRBJ2-1
abundance: medium-sized
d_gene: TRBD2
v_gene: TRBV13
CDR3nt: TGTGCCAGCAGCACGGGACTAGCGGGAGTCTTCTACAATGAGCAGTTCTTC
CDR3aa: CASSTGLAGVFYNEQFF

j_gene: TRBJ2-3
abundance: NA
d_gene: NA
v_gene: TRBV19
CDR3nt: TGTGCCAGTAGTATGGGGAGGACCCTCACAGATACGCAGTATTTT
CDR3aa: CASSMGRTLTDTQYF

j_gene: TRBJ2-7
abundance: once
d_gene: TRBD2
v_gene: TRBV10-2
CDR3nt: TGCGCCAGCGGTATGGGGGGGAACGAGCAGTACTTC
CDR3aa: CASGMGGNEQYF

j_gene: TRBJ2-7
abundance: NA
d_gene: TRBD1
v_gene: TRBV6-1
CDR3nt: TGTGCCAGCAGTGAGGCCGGGACAGGCTACGAGCAGTACTTC
CDR3aa: CASSEAGTGYEQYF

j_gene: TRBJ1-6
abundance: NA
d_gene: NA
v_gene: TRBV7-3
CDR3nt: TGTGCCAGCAGCTTGGGGACTCCTGGGGGCTCACCCCTCCACTTT
CDR3aa: CASSLGTPGGSPLHF

j_gene: TRBJ2-5
abundance: NA
d_gene: TRBD1
v_gene: TRBV4-1
CDR3nt: TGCGCCAGCAGCCTAAACAGGGGCCAATGGACCCAGTACTTC
CDR3aa: CASSLNRGQWTQYF

j_gene: TRBJ1-1
abundance: once
d_gene: NA
v_gene: TRBV30
CDR3nt: TGTGCCTGGACCGTCTGGGGGCAGGGGTGGGGGATGAACACTGAAGCTTTCTTT
CDR3aa: CAWTVWGQGWGMNTEAFF

j_gene: TRBJ2-7
abundance: NA
d_gene: NA
v_gene: TRBV28
CDR3nt: TGTGCCAGCAGCCGCACGACAGTTATGATGGCGGGGGCCCGCTACGAGCAGTACTTC
CDR3aa: CASSRTTVMMAGARYEQYF

j_gene: TRBJ2-2
abundance: NA
d_gene: NA
v_gene: TRBV10-3
CDR3nt: TGTGCCATCATCTGGAACGTCGCGAACACCGGGGAGCTGTTTTTT
CDR3aa: CAIIWNVANTGELFF

j_gene: TRBJ1-2
abundance: NA
d_gene: NA
v_gene: TRBV5-1
CDR3nt: TGCGCCAGCAGCTCCAGGGGCCAGAACTATGGCTACACCTTC
CDR3aa: CASSSRGQNYGYTF

j_gene: TRBJ2-1
abundance: NA
d_gene: TRBD2
v_gene: TRBV4-1
CDR3nt: TGCGCCAGCAGCCCACTAGCGGGATTATACAATGAGCAGTTCTTC
CDR3aa: CASSPLAGLYNEQFF

j_gene: TRBJ2-5
abundance: NA
d_gene: NA
v_gene: TRBV6-4
CDR3nt: TGTGCCAGCAGTGAGGGCATATGGGAGACCCAGTACTTC
CDR3aa: CASSEGIWETQYF

j_gene: TRBJ1-1
abundance: NA
d_gene: NA
v_gene: TRBV4-1
CDR3nt: TGCGCCAGCAGCCATGATCCGGGGACACAGAACACTGAAGCTTTCTTT
CDR3aa: CASSHDPGTQNTEAFF

j_gene: TRBJ2-5
abundance: NA
d_gene: TRBD1
v_gene: TRBV11-2
CDR3nt: TGTGCCAGCAGCTCTTGGACAGGCGGCCAAGAGACCCAGTACTTC
CDR3aa: CASSSWTGGQETQYF

j_gene: TRBJ2-1
abundance: NA
d_gene: TRBD2
v_gene: TRBV27
CDR3nt: TGTGCCAGCAGTTCCGGGACTAGCGGGAACAATGAGCAGTTCTTC
CDR3aa: CASSSGTSGNNEQFF

j_gene: TRBJ2-7
abundance: NA
d_gene: TRBD1
v_gene: TRBV7-9
CDR3nt: TGTGCCAGCAGCTTAGCGGACAGGGTGGAGCAGTACTTC
CDR3aa: CASSLADRVEQYF

j_gene: TRBJ2-7
abundance: few
d_gene: TRBD1
v_gene: TRBV10-3
CDR3nt: TGTGCCATCAGTGAGGGTACAGGGGCGAGCGAGCAGTACTTC
CDR3aa: CAISEGTGASEQYF

j_gene: TRBJ2-1
abundance: NA
d_gene: NA
v_gene: TRBV30
CDR3nt: TGTGCCTGGAACGACATCTCGGGTGAGCAGTTCTTC
CDR3aa: CAWNDISGEQFF

j_gene: TRBJ2-7
abundance: NA
d_gene: TRBD1
v_gene: TRBV7-8
CDR3nt: TGTGCCAGCAGCTTGGGAAAGACAGGGGGCTTCTACGAGCAGTACTTC
CDR3aa: CASSLGKTGGFYEQYF

j_gene: TRBJ1-5
abundance: once
d_gene: NA
v_gene: TRBV19
CDR3nt: TGTGCCAGTAGTTCCCGAGAAACCTGGGGCGGATCCGGCAATCAGCCCCAGCATTTT
CDR3aa: CASSSRETWGGSGNQPQHF

j_gene: TRBJ2-7
abundance: NA
d_gene: TRBD1
v_gene: TRBV7-9
CDR3nt: TGTGCCTCAGGGACAGGAGGCTACGAGCAGTACTTC
CDR3aa: CASGTGGYEQYF

j_gene: TRBJ2-7
abundance: NA
d_gene: NA
v_gene: TRBV27
CDR3nt: TGTGCCAGCAGTTTAGATCTTCAGGGCTACGAGCAGTACTTC
CDR3aa: CASSLDLQGYEQYF

j_gene: TRBJ2-1
abundance: NA
d_gene: NA
v_gene: TRBV5-1
CDR3nt: TGCGCCAGCAGCTTGACAGGGCGAGACAATGAGCAGTTCTTC
CDR3aa: CASSLTGRDNEQFF

j_gene: TRBJ1-2
abundance: once
d_gene: NA
v_gene: TRBV19
CDR3nt: TGTGCCAGTAGTCCGGGACCTAACTATGGCTACACCTTC
CDR3aa: CASSPGPNYGYTF

j_gene: TRBJ1-5
abundance: few
d_gene: TRBD1
v_gene: TRBV19
CDR3nt: TGTGCCAGTACACTGGCGACAGGGGCCCCTCAGCCCCAGCATTTT
CDR3aa: CASTLATGAPQPQHF

j_gene: TRBJ1-5
abundance: NA
d_gene: NA
v_gene: TRBV19
CDR3nt: TGTGCCAGTAAGGGGAGGGCCAATCAGCCCCAGCATTTT
CDR3aa: CASKGRANQPQHF

j_gene: TRBJ2-3
abundance: NA
d_gene: NA
v_gene: TRBV11-3
CDR3nt: TGTGCCAGCAGCGAGCCCCTTAGCACAGATACGCAGTATTTT
CDR3aa: CASSEPLSTDTQYF

j_gene: TRBJ2-4
abundance: NA
d_gene: NA
v_gene: TRBV9
CDR3nt: TGTGCCAGCAGCGTAGTGGGACCCCCCGACATTCAGTACTTC
CDR3aa: CASSVVGPPDIQYF

j_gene: TRBJ2-4
abundance: NA
d_gene: TRBD2
v_gene: TRBV12-5
CDR3nt: TGTGCTAGTGGTCTATACGCCGGGGGGGCCAAAAACATTCAGTACTTC
CDR3aa: CASGLYAGGAKNIQYF

j_gene: TRBJ2-1
abundance: NA
d_gene: TRBD1
v_gene: TRBV14
CDR3nt: TGTGCCAGCAGCCAAGACGTAGGGACAGCCTACAATGAGCAGTTCTTC
CDR3aa: CASSQDVGTAYNEQFF

j_gene: TRBJ2-3
abundance: once
d_gene: NA
v_gene: TRBV25-1
CDR3nt: TGTGCCACCTCGGAGGGAGGCACAGATACGCAGTATTTT
CDR3aa: CATSEGGTDTQYF